This TCR beta chain was identified in a study of blood T cells in healthy people across ages. Alongside a J-beta primer mix, a sample-barcoded 5' primer served in a second PCR lasting roughly 7 to 11 cycles. Unique molecular identifiers of 12 random nucleotides labeled each cDNA. TCRdb re-derived calls from the 5' RACE reads in MiXCR, one entry per CDR3 protein. The sample lists 380,000 or so distinct CDR3 sequences; roughly half were seen once. This clonotype was seen a handful of times. What it binds is not known. Study-level findings and limits: Unknown CMV status may confound age-related changes in expanded clones.

The source is a man between 60 and 75 years old in good health. The sample consisted of blood.

CDR3 residues: CASSLALAGGPVGGEQFF. The CDR3 DNA is TGTGCCAGCAGCTTAGCCCTAGCGGGAGGGCCGGTTGGTGGGGAGCAGTTCTTC. V and J are TRBV7-2 and TRBJ2-1; TRBD2 aligns across 12 bases. The CDR3 runs to 18 residues. J was trimmed by 10 bases and V by 0 bases; bases with no gene match: 13. Germline-derived CDR1 and CDR2 are SGHTA and FQGNSA.